The source of this T cell receptor (beta chain) is a study of blood T cell repertoires in COVID-19. Study context: The origin of the acute and convalescent COVID-19 samples was the United States, Italy and Spain. From T cells, B-cell-depleted T cells, or PBMCs came the material, which was cDNA or gDNA.

This CDR3 has 17 amino acids. The V end was cut by 5 bases, the J end by 0 bases, with 17 bases between. The germline gives CDR1 MDHEN, CDR2 SYDVKM. Original data processing: Estimation of nucleated cell counts relied on the amplification of reference gene primers. Method: immunoSEQ multiplex PCR; TCRdb's copy keeps in-frame clones and lacks some. V, J and clone size derive from that table, while D and trimming were established from the DNA sequence. Counted here are approximately 100,000 clones, roughly nine tenths occurring once; the ten biggest clones make up approximately 5.6%. The clonotype was recovered from a human donor in a cohort sampled during active COVID-19. V and J are TRBV28 and TRBJ2-1; no definite D call. The sample taken for sequencing was peripheral blood. CDR3 coding DNA: TGTGCCAGCAGTCTTACCCGAACAGTCAGCTCCTACAATGAGCAGTTCTTC. Protein: CASSLTRTVSSYNEQFF.